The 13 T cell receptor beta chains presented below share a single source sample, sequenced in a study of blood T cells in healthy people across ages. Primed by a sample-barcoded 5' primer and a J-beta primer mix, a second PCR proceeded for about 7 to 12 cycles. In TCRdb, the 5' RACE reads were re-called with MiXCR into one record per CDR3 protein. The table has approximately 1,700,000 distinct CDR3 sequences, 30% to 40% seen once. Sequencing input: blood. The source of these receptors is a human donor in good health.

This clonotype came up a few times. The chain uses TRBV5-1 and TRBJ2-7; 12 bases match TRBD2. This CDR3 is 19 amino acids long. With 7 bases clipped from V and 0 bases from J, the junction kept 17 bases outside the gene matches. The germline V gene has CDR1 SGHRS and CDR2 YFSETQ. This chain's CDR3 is CASSEGALLAGGSSYEQYF. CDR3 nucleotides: TGCGCCAGCTCCGAGGGGGCTCTACTAGCGGGGGGAAGCTCCTACGAGCAGTACTTC.

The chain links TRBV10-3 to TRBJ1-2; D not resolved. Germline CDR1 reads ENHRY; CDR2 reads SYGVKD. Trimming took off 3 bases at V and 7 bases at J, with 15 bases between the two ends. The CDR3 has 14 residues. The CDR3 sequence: CAISDYSGTSGYTF. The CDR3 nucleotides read TGTGCCATCAGTGACTACAGTGGAACGAGTGGCTACACCTTC.

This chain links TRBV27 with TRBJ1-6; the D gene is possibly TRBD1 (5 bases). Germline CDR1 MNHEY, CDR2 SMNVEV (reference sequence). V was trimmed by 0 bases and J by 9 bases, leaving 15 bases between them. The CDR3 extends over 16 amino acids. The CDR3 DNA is TGTGCCAGCAGTTTATCTTACTTAGGTAGGGGTTCACCCCTCCACTTT. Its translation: CASSLSYLGRGSPLHF.

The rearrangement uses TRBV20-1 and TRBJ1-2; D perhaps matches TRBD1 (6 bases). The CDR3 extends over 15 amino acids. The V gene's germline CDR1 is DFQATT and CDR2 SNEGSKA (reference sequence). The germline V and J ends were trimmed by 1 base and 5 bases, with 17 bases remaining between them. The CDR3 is CSARGQATFSYGYTF. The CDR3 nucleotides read TGCAGTGCTAGAGGACAGGCGACTTTTAGTTATGGCTACACCTTC.

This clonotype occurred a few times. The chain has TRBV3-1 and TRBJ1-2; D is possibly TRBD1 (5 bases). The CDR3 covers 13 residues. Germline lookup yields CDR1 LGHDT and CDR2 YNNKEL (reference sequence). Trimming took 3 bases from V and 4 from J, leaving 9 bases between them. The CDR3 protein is CASSHLTGYGYTF. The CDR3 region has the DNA TGTGCCAGCAGCCACCTTACAGGCTATGGCTACACCTTC.

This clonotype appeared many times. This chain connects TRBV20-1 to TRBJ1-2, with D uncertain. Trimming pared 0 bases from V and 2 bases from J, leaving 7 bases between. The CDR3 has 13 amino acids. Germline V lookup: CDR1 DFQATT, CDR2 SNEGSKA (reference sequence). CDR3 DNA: TGCAGTGCTAGAGATGCGCGGAACTATGGCTACACCTTC. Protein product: CSARDARNYGYTF.

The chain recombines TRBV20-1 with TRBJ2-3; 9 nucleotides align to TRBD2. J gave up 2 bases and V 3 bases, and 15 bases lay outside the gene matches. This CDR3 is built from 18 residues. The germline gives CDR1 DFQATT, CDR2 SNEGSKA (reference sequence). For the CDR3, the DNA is TGCAGTGCTAGCCTTGAGGTAGCGGGGGACCTGTACACAGATACGCAGTATTTT. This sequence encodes CSASLEVAGDLYTDTQYF.

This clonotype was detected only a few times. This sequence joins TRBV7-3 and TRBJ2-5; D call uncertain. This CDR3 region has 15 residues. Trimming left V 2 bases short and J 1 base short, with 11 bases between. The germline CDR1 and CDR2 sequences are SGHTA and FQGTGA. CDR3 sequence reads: CASSLQSGFQETQYF. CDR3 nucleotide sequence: TGTGCCAGCAGCTTACAGTCTGGGTTCCAAGAGACCCAGTACTTC. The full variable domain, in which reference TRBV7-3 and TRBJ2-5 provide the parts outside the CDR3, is GAGVSQTPSNKVTEKGKYVELRCDPISGHTALYWYRQSLGQGPEFLIYFQGTGAADDSGLPNDRFFAVRPEGSVSTLKIQRTERGDSAVYLCASSLQSGFQETQYFGPGTRLLVL.

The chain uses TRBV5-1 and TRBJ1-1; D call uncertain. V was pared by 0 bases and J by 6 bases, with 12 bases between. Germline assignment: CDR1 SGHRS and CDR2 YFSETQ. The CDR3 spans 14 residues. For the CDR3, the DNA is TGCGCCAGCAGCTTGGGCCACCCGAGGGCTGAAGCTTTCTTT. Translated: CASSLGHPRAEAFF.

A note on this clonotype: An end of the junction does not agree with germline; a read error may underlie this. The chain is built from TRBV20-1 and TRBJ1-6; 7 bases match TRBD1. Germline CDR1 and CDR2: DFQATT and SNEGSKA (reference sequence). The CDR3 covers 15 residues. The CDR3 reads CSAPGGGSYNSPLHF. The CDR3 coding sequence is TGCAGTGCCCCAGGGGGAGGCTCCTACAATTCACCCCTCCACTTT.

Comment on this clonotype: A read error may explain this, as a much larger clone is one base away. CDR3 coding DNA: TGTGCCAGCAGCGTAGATAGGAATTCACCCCTCCACTTT. Translating it yields CASSVDRNSPLHF. V is TRBV9 and J is TRBJ1-6; D ambiguous. The CDR3 sequence is 13 residues long. Per the germline V gene, CDR1 is SGDLS and CDR2 is YYNGEE. V was clipped by 0 bases and J by 7 bases, with 5 bases between them.

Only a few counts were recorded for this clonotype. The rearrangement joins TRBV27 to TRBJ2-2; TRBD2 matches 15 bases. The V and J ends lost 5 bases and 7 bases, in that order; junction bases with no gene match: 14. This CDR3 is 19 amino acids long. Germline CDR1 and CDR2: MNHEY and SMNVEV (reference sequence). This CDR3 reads CASSPTGGLAGGQGGELFF. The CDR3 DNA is TGTGCCAGCAGTCCCACAGGAGGACTAGCGGGGGGGCAAGGCGGGGAGCTGTTTTTT.

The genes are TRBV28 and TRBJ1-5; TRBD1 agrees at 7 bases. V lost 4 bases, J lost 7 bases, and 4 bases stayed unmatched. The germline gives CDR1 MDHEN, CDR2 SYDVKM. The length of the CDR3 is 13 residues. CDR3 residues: CASSSLTGQPQHF. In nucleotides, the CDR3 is TGTGCCAGCAGTTCCCTGACAGGGCAGCCCCAGCATTTT.